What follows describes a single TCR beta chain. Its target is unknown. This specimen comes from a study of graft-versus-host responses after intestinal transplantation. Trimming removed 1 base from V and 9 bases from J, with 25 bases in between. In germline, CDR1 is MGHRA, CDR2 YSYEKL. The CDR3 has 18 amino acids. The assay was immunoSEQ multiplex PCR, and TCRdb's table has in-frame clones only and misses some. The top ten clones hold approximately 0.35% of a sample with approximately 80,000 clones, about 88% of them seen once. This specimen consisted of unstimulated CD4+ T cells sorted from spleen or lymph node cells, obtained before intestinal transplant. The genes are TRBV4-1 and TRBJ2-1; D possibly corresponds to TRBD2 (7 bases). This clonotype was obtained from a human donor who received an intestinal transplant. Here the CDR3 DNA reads TGCGCCAGCAGCCAAGGACTAAAGGGGGGGGGCCAAAGGGGTGAGCAGTTCTTC. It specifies CASSQGLKGGGQRGEQFF.